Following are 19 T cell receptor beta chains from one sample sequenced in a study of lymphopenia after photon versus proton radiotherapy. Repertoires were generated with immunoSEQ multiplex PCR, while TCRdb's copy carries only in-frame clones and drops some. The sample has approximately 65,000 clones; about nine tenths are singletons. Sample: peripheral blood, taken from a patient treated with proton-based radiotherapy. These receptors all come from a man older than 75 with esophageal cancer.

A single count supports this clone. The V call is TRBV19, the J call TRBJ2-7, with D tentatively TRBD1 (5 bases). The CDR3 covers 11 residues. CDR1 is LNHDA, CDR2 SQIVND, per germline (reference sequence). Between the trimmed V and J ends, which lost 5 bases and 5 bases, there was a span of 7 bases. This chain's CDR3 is CASSGADEQYF. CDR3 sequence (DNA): TGTGCCAGTAGTGGGGCTGACGAGCAGTACTTC.

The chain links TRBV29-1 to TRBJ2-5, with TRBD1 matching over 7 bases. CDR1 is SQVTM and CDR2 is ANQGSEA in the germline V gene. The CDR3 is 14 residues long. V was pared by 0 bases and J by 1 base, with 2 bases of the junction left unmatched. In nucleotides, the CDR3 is TGCAGCGTTGAAGATCGGACAGGCCAAGAGACCCAGTACTTC. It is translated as CSVEDRTGQETQYF.

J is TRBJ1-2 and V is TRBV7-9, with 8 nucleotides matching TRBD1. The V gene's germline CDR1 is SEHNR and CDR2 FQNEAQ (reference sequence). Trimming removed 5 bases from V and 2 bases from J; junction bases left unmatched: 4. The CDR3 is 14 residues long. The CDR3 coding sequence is TGTGCCAGCAGCCATAGACAGGGGAACTATGGCTACACCTTC. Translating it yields CASSHRQGNYGYTF. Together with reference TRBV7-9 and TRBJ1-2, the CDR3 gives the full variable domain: DTGVSQNPRHKITKRGQNVTFRCDPISEHNRLYWYRQTLGQGPEFLTYFQNEAQLEKSRLLSDRFSAERPKGSFSTLEIQRTEQGDSAMYLCASSHRQGNYGYTFGSGTRLTVV.

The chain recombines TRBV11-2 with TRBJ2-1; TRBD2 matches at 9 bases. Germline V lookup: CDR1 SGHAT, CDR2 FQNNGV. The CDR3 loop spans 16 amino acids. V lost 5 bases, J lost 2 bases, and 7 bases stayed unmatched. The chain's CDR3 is CASSHLAGRAYNEQFF. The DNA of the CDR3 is TGTGCCAGCAGCCACCTAGCGGGGAGGGCCTACAATGAGCAGTTCTTC.

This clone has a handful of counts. The CDR3: CASSFYRNSYGYTF. CDR3 in DNA: TGTGCCAGCAGCTTCTACCGAAACTCCTATGGCTACACCTTC. This chain connects TRBV7-9 to TRBJ1-2; D gene ambiguous. Germline assignment: CDR1 SEHNR and CDR2 FQNEAQ (reference sequence). Trimming shortened V by 3 bases and J by 4 bases, and 12 bases separated the two germline ends. CDR3 size: 14 residues.

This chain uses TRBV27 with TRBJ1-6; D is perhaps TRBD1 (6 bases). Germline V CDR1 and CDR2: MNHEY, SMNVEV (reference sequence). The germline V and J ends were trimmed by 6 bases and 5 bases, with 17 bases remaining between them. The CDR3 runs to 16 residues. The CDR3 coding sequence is TGTGCCAGCAGCCTGTCCGGGACATTAAATAATTCACCCCTCCACTTT. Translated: CASSLSGTLNNSPLHF.

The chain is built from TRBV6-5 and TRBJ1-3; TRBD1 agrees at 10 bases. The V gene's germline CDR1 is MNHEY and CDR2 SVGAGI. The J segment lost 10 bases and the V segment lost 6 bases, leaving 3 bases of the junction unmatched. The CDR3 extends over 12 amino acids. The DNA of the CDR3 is TGTGCCAGCAGAGGACAGGGGGGAACCATATATTTT. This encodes CASRGQGGTIYF.

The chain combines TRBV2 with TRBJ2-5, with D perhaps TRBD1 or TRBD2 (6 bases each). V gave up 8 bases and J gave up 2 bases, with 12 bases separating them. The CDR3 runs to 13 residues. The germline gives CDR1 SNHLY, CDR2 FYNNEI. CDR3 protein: CASGRGQQETQYF. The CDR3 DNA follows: TGTGCCAGCGGTCGGGGGCAACAAGAGACCCAGTACTTC.

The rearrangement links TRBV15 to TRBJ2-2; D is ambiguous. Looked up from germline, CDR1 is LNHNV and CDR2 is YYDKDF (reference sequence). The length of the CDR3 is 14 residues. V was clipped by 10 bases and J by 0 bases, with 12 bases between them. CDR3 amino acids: CAIEKRSNTGELFF. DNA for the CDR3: TGTGCCATCGAGAAGCGATCGAACACCGGGGAGCTGTTTTTT.

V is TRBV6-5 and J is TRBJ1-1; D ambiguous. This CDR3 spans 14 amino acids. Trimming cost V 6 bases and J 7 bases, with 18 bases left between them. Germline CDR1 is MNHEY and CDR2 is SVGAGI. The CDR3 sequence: CASRRAGPFYEAFF. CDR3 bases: TGTGCCAGCAGGAGGGCAGGTCCGTTTTATGAAGCTTTCTTT.

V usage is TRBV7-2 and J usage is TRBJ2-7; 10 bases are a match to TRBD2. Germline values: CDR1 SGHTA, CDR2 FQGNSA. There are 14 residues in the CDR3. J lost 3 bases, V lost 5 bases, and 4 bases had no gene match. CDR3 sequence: CASSPAGGVYEQYF. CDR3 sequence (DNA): TGTGCCAGCAGCCCAGCGGGAGGGGTCTACGAGCAGTACTTC.

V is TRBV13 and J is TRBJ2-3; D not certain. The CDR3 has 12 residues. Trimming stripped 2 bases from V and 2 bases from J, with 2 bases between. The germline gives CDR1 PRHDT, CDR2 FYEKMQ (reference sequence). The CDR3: CASSLTTDTQYF. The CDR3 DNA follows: TGTGCCAGCAGCTTAACCACAGATACGCAGTATTTT.

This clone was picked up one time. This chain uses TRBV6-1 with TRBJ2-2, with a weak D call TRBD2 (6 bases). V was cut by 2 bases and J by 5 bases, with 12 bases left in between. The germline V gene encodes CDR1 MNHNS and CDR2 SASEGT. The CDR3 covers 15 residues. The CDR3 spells CASSEWRVETGELFF. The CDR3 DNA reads TGTGCCAGCAGTGAATGGAGGGTAGAGACCGGGGAGCTGTTTTTT.

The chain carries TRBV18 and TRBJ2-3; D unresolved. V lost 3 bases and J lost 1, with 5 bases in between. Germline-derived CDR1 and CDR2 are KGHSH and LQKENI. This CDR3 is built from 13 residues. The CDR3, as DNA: TGTGCCAGCTCACCTAGGCGCACAGATACGCAGTATTTT. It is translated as CASSPRRTDTQYF.

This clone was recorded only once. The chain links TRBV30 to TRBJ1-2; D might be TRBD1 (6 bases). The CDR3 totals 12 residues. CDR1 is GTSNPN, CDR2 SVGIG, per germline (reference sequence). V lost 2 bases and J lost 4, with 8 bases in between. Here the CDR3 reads CAWSTGTYGYTF. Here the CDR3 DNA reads TGTGCCTGGAGTACAGGGACCTATGGCTACACCTTC.

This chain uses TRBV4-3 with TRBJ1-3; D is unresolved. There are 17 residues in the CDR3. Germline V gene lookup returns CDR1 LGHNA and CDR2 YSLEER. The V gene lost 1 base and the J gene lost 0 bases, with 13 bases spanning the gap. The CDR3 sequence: CASSQGVGGGSGNTIYF. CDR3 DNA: TGCGCCAGCAGCCAAGGGGTAGGTGGTGGCTCTGGAAACACCATATATTTT.

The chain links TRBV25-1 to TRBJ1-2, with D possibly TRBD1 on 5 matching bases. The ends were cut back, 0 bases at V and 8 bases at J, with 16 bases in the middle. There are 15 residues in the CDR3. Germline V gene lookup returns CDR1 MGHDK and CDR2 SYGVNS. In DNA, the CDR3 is TGTGCCAGCAGTGAATATAGAGGCGGGACGGAGGGCTACACCTTC. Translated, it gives CASSEYRGGTEGYTF.

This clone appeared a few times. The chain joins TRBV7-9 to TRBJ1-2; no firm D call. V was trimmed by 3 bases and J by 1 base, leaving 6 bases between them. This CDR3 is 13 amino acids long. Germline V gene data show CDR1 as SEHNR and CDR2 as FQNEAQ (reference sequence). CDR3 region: CASSLGNNYGYTF. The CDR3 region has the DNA TGTGCCAGCAGCTTGGGGAATAACTATGGCTACACCTTC.

CDR3 sequence (DNA): TGTGCCAGCAGAGGGGACAGGAACTATGGCTACACCTTC. Protein product: CASRGDRNYGYTF. The gene calls are TRBV7-2 and TRBJ1-2; 8 nucleotides agree with TRBD1. The germline CDR1 and CDR2 sequences are SGHTA and FQGNSA. CDR3 length: 13 residues. V dropped 6 bases and J dropped 2; count of bases not matched to a gene: 2.